This entry lists 23 T cell receptor beta chains sequenced from one sample in a study of T cell responses to AZD1222 COVID-19 vaccine. Only in-frame clones appear in the TCRdb table, and some are missing; sequencing was by immunoSEQ multiplex PCR. There are about 100,000 clones in the sample; roughly 87% occur only once, and approximately 16% lies in the top ten. The starting material was peripheral blood, obtained on day 0 of AZD1222 vaccination. All receptors come from an adult in good health.

The chain links TRBV29-1 to TRBJ2-7, with D possibly being TRBD1 (6 bases). From germline, CDR1 is SQVTM and CDR2 ANQGSEA. V lost 6 bases and J 2 bases, leaving 23 bases between the germline ends. The CDR3 loop spans 16 amino acids. For the CDR3, the DNA is TGCAGCGTCACACCAAGTGGACGGACAGCGACCTACGAGCAGTACTTC. The encoded protein is CSVTPSGRTATYEQYF.

This clone was found a few times. The gene calls are TRBV6-5 and TRBJ1-5; D call uncertain. The germline gives CDR1 MNHEY, CDR2 SVGAGI. Trimming removed 0 bases from V and 5 bases from J, with 5 bases in between. The CDR3 has 13 amino acids. The CDR3 here is CASSYSADQPQHF. CDR3 nucleotides: TGTGCCAGCAGTTACTCGGCGGATCAGCCCCAGCATTTT.

The chain employs TRBV7-9 and TRBJ2-2; D gene ambiguous. CDR1 and CDR2 from the germline V gene are SEHNR and FQNEAQ (reference sequence). This CDR3 is built from 14 residues. V gave up 1 base and J gave up 4 bases, with 7 bases separating them. CDR3: CASSLDATTGELFF. In DNA, the CDR3 is TGTGCCAGCAGCTTAGACGCCACCACCGGGGAGCTGTTTTTT.

This clone appeared a single time. This rearrangement joins TRBV11-2 to TRBJ2-7; 8 nucleotides match TRBD1. Trimming removed 4 bases from V and 1 base from J; junction bases left unmatched: 3. The CDR3 runs to 14 residues. Per germline, CDR1 SGHAT and CDR2 FQNNGV. CDR3 loop: CASSSDRGSYEQYF. In DNA form, the CDR3 reads TGTGCCAGCAGCTCCGACAGGGGATCCTACGAGCAGTACTTC. The full variable domain, completed using reference TRBV11-2 and TRBJ2-7, is EAGVAQSPRYKIIEKRQSVAFWCNPISGHATLYWYQQILGQGPKLLIQFQNNGVVDDSQLPKDRFSAERLKGVDSTLKIQPAKLEDSAVYLCASSSDRGSYEQYFGPGTRLTVT.

This clone was observed a single time. The rearrangement links TRBV27 to TRBJ1-5; no definite D call. With 2 bases removed from V and 0 bases from J, the gap between germline ends came to 17 bases. Germline V gene sequence: CDR1 MNHEY, CDR2 SMNVEV (reference sequence). The CDR3 totals 18 residues. The CDR3 DNA reads TGTGCCAGCAGTTTAAGGGTGGCAGGCGTATATAGCAATCAGCCCCAGCATTTT. Protein sequence: CASSLRVAGVYSNQPQHF.

This clone has more than one count but fewer than ten. The chain uses TRBV18 and TRBJ2-5, with a tentative D call TRBD1 (5 bases). The CDR3 extends over 14 amino acids. V lost 6 bases, J lost 5 bases, and 16 bases lay in between. Germline values: CDR1 KGHSH, CDR2 LQKENI. CDR3 nucleotides: TGTGCCAGCTCTCCGGACACTCAAAGGGAGACCCAGTACTTC. Its translation: CASSPDTQRETQYF. The full variable domain, with the rest looked up from reference TRBV18 and TRBJ2-5, is NAGVMQNPRHLVRRRGQEARLRCSPMKGHSHVYWYRQLPEEGLKFMVYLQKENIIDESGMPKERFSAEFPKEGPSILRIQQVVRGDSAAYFCASSPDTQRETQYFGPGTRLLVL.

V and J are TRBV29-1 and TRBJ2-5; 7 nucleotides line up with TRBD2. The V and J ends lost 4 bases and 5 bases, in that order; junction bases with no gene match: 10. CDR1 is SQVTM, CDR2 ANQGSEA, per germline. This CDR3 has 14 amino acids. Here the CDR3 reads CSVVPAGEVETQYF. Here the CDR3 DNA reads TGCAGCGTTGTCCCGGCGGGAGAGGTGGAGACCCAGTACTTC. The full variable domain, in which reference TRBV29-1 and TRBJ2-5 provide the parts outside the CDR3, is SAVISQKPSRDICQRGTSLTIQCQVDSQVTMMFWYRQQPGQSLTLIATANQGSEATYESGFVIDKFPISRPNLTFSTLTVSNMSPEDSSIYLCSVVPAGEVETQYFGPGTRLLVL.

This clone was picked up one time. The chain employs TRBV5-1 and TRBJ1-2; no clear D. This CDR3 comprises 14 residues. V was pared by 0 bases and J by 8 bases, with 14 bases between. Germline CDR1 reads SGHRS; CDR2 reads YFSETQ. The CDR3 DNA follows: TGCGCCAGCAGCTTGGATCTGGAAAAGGCCGGCTACACCTTC. Amino acids: CASSLDLEKAGYTF.

This clone has just a few counts. V and J are TRBV20-1 and TRBJ1-1, with D unresolved. Germline V lookup: CDR1 DFQATT, CDR2 SNEGSKA (reference sequence). This CDR3 contains 11 residues. V lost 5 bases and J lost 0, with 4 bases in between. CDR3 in amino acids: CSAFMNTEAFF. CDR3 sequence (DNA): TGCAGTGCTTTCATGAACACTGAAGCTTTCTTT.

This sequence joins TRBV28 and TRBJ2-2; D possibly matches TRBD1 or TRBD2 (5 bases each). CDR1 MDHEN and CDR2 SYDVKM come from the germline V gene. V gave up 3 bases and J gave up 7 bases, with 12 bases separating them. This CDR3 has 14 residues. The DNA for the CDR3 is TGTGCCAGCAGTTTCAGAGGGGAATTCGGGGAGCTGTTTTTT. Translated: CASSFRGEFGELFF. Full variable domain (rest looked up from reference TRBV28 and TRBJ2-2): DVKVTQSSRYLVKRTGEKVFLECVQDMDHENMFWYRQDPGLGLRLIYFSYDVKMKEKGDIPEGYSVSREKKERFSLILESASTNQTSMYLCASSFRGEFGELFFGEGSRLTVL.

The chain combines TRBV7-9 with TRBJ2-7; D unresolved. The germline CDR1 and CDR2 sequences are SEHNR and FQNEAQ (reference sequence). V shed 1 base and J shed 5 bases, with 6 bases lying between them. The CDR3 is 12 amino acids. The CDR3 nucleotides read TGTGCCAGCAGCTTAGAAGTGCACGAGCAGTACTTC. Its translation: CASSLEVHEQYF.

The CDR3 region has the DNA TGCAGCGCTACTCTCGTTGGTGAGCAGTTCTTC. As protein: CSATLVGEQFF. The rearrangement links TRBV29-1 to TRBJ2-1; D ambiguous. V lost 7 bases and J lost 9, with 13 bases in between. The CDR3 covers 11 residues. Looked up from germline, CDR1 is SQVTM and CDR2 is ANQGSEA.

The chain recombines TRBV18 with TRBJ1-1; 10 nucleotides match TRBD1. CDR3 size: 16 residues. With 6 bases clipped from V and 0 bases from J, the junction kept 7 bases outside the gene matches. Germline V gives CDR1 KGHSH, CDR2 LQKENI. CDR3 bases: TGTGCCAGCTCCCACGGGACAGGGGTTCTGAACACTGAAGCTTTCTTT. This sequence encodes CASSHGTGVLNTEAFF.

This chain connects TRBV7-9 to TRBJ2-2, with D tentatively TRBD2 (5 bases). CDR1 is SEHNR, CDR2 FQNEAQ, per germline (reference sequence). With 6 bases removed from V and 6 bases from J, the gap between germline ends came to 20 bases. The CDR3 loop spans 16 amino acids. For the CDR3, the DNA is TGTGCCAGCAGTACGATAATAAGGACTGGGGCCGGGGAGCTGTTTTTT. This sequence encodes CASSTIIRTGAGELFF.

This rearrangement joins TRBV6-5 to TRBJ2-7, with 7 bases aligning to TRBD1. Germline lookup yields CDR1 MNHEY and CDR2 SVGAGI. There are 13 residues in the CDR3. The ends lost 6 bases at V and 3 bases at J; junction bases unmatched: 5. The CDR3 here is CASSTGDLYEQYF. The CDR3 nucleotides are TGTGCCAGCAGCACAGGGGATCTCTACGAGCAGTACTTC.

Regarding this clone: This sample also contains other DNA sequences that code for the same CDR3. The rearrangement uses TRBV5-1 and TRBJ1-2; perhaps TRBD1 as D (5 bases). This CDR3 has 14 residues. Deletions cut 0 bases from V and 4 bases from J, with 10 bases between. The germline gives CDR1 SGHRS, CDR2 YFSETQ. The CDR3: CASSLGDVFYGYTF. CDR3 nucleotide sequence: TGCGCCAGCAGCTTGGGGGACGTCTTCTATGGCTACACCTTC.

The rearrangement uses TRBV5-1 and TRBJ2-3, with D uncertain. The CDR3 is made up of 15 amino acids. Germline CDR1 reads SGHRS; CDR2 reads YFSETQ. The V and J ends lost 4 bases and 6 bases respectively, with 18 bases between them. This chain's CDR3 is CASSLGNVYLDTQYF. In nucleotides, the CDR3 is TGCGCCAGCAGCCTGGGTAACGTGTACCTGGATACGCAGTATTTT. The full variable domain, in which reference TRBV5-1 and TRBJ2-3 provide the parts outside the CDR3, is KAGVTQTPRYLIKTRGQQVTLSCSPISGHRSVSWYQQTPGQGLQFLFEYFSETQRNKGNFPGRFSGRQFSNSRSEMNVSTLELGDSALYLCASSLGNVYLDTQYFGPGTRLTVL.

The chain recombines TRBV5-1 with TRBJ1-4, with no clear D. The V end was cut by 0 bases, the J end by 5 bases, with 14 bases between. The CDR3 sequence is 16 residues long. Germline lookup yields CDR1 SGHRS and CDR2 YFSETQ. CDR3 nucleotide sequence: TGCGCCAGCAGCTTGGGGGCCTTAGGATGGAATGAAAAACTGTTTTTT. Translation gives CASSLGALGWNEKLFF.

The chain is built from TRBV28 and TRBJ1-2; possibly TRBD1 for D (6 bases). Trimming shortened V by 5 bases and J by 3 bases, and 13 bases separated the two germline ends. The V gene's germline CDR1 is MDHEN and CDR2 SYDVKM. This CDR3 region has 14 residues. The CDR3 protein is CASSAVDRDYGYTF. For the CDR3, the DNA is TGTGCCAGCAGTGCAGTGGACAGAGACTATGGCTACACCTTC.

The chain uses TRBV4-1 and TRBJ2-5; TRBD2 agrees at 9 bases. The germline V gene has CDR1 MGHRA and CDR2 YSYEKL. The CDR3 spans 21 residues. With V trimmed by 0 bases and J by 2 bases, 19 bases remained unmatched. CDR3 sequence: CASSQDLGFGLAGPLQETQYF. CDR3 bases: TGCGCCAGCAGCCAAGACCTTGGCTTCGGGCTAGCGGGACCCTTACAAGAGACCCAGTACTTC.

This chain uses TRBV5-8 with TRBJ2-2; the match to TRBD2 covers 7 bases. The V gene end was trimmed by 0 bases and the J gene end by 2 bases; junction bases not matched to a gene: 7. CDR1 SGHTS and CDR2 YDEGEE come from the germline V gene. The CDR3 is 17 residues long. The CDR3 DNA sequence: TGTGCCAGCAGCTTGGCGCTAGCGGTCCTAAACACCGGGGAGCTGTTTTTT. It is translated as CASSLALAVLNTGELFF.

This clone was counted only a few times. This rearrangement joins TRBV12-3 or TRBV12-4 to TRBJ2-1; D is perhaps TRBD1 (6 bases). CDR3 length equals 13 residues. V lost 7 bases, J lost 8 bases, and 15 bases lay in between. The CDR3: CASTPTGSYEQFF. The CDR3, as DNA: TGTGCCAGCACGCCAACAGGGTCATATGAGCAGTTCTTC.

This chain uses TRBV11-2 with TRBJ1-1; D unresolved. Germline loops: CDR1 SGHAT, CDR2 FQNNGV. Trimming pared 6 bases from V and 1 base from J, leaving 12 bases between. The CDR3 runs to 14 residues. The CDR3 nucleotides are TGTGCCAGCAGTCCACGGACGGGGAACACTGAAGCTTTCTTT. Residues: CASSPRTGNTEAFF.